The 30 T cell receptor beta chains given below trace back to one sample, sequenced in a study of blood T cell repertoires in COVID-19. Clones were sequenced by immunoSEQ multiplex PCR, and TCRdb holds only the in-frame ones, with some missing. The table has about 390,000 clones, just under 90% seen once. The source material was PBMCs or T cells enriched from blood (not recorded which). These receptors all stem from a woman between 45 and 65 years old who had recovered from COVID-19.

The chain has TRBV2 and TRBJ1-2; 10 nucleotides match TRBD1. The CDR3 extends over 14 amino acids. CDR1 and CDR2 from the germline V gene are SNHLY and FYNNEI. Trimming removed 4 bases from V and 4 bases from J; junction bases left unmatched: 3. The chain's CDR3 is CASSGQGAGYGYTF. CDR3 in DNA: TGTGCCAGCAGTGGACAGGGGGCAGGCTATGGCTACACCTTC. Full variable domain (remainder filled in from reference TRBV2 and TRBJ1-2): EPEVTQTPSHQVTQMGQEVILRCVPISNHLYFYWYRQILGQKVEFLVSFYNNEISEKSEIFDDQFSVERPDGSNFTLKIRSTKLEDSAMYFCASSGQGAGYGYTFGSGTRLTVV.

V usage is TRBV13 and J usage is TRBJ2-5; 7 bases line up with TRBD1. The CDR3 length is 14 residues. V lost 3 bases and J lost 5; bases outside the gene matches: 6. The germline CDR1 and CDR2 sequences are PRHDT and FYEKMQ (reference sequence). The CDR3 loop reads CASSFGTAYETQYF. CDR3 nucleotide sequence: TGTGCCAGCAGCTTTGGGACAGCGTACGAGACCCAGTACTTC. Variable domain in full (rest from reference TRBV13 and TRBJ2-5): AAGVIQSPRHLIKEKRETATLKCYPIPRHDTVYWYQQGPGQDPQFLISFYEKMQSDKGSIPDRFSAQQFSDYHSELNMSSLELGDSALYFCASSFGTAYETQYFGPGTRLLVL.

V and J are TRBV4-1 and TRBJ1-6; a weak D match, TRBD1 (5 bases). The CDR3 length is 16 residues. Germline V gene lookup returns CDR1 MGHRA and CDR2 YSYEKL. V dropped 4 bases and J dropped 8 bases, with 18 bases sitting between them. The CDR3 DNA follows: TGCGCCAGCAGCCTTTCCTGGTGGGGAGGGGATTCACCCCTCCACTTT. This gives the protein CASSLSWWGGDSPLHF.

This chain joins TRBV29-1 and TRBJ1-3; 7 bases fit TRBD1. The junction had 14 bases not matched to a gene; V was cut back by 7 bases and J by 8 bases. The CDR3 totals 14 residues. Germline V lookup: CDR1 SQVTM, CDR2 ANQGSEA. CDR3 coding DNA: TGCAGCGCGCGGACAGGTCCAATAGGGGACACCATATATTTT. Its translation: CSARTGPIGDTIYF.

V and J are TRBV10-3 and TRBJ1-3; D unresolved. V gave up 10 bases and J gave up 7 bases, with 11 bases separating them. The CDR3 has 11 amino acids. Per germline, CDR1 ENHRY and CDR2 SYGVKD. This CDR3 is CATLERNTIYF. CDR3 coding DNA: TGTGCCACCCTAGAACGGAACACCATATATTTT.

The chain couples TRBV28 to TRBJ1-5; the D gene is possibly TRBD1 (6 bases). V lost 1 base, J lost 2 bases, and 9 bases lay in between. The CDR3 covers 15 residues. The germline V gene encodes CDR1 MDHEN and CDR2 SYDVKM. In DNA form, the CDR3 reads TGTGCCAGCAGTTTATCGGGGGGCGGCAATCAGCCCCAGCATTTT. This codes for CASSLSGGGNQPQHF. Looking up the rest from reference TRBV28 and TRBJ1-5 gives the full variable domain: DVKVTQSSRYLVKRTGEKVFLECVQDMDHENMFWYRQDPGLGLRLIYFSYDVKMKEKGDIPEGYSVSREKKERFSLILESASTNQTSMYLCASSLSGGGNQPQHFGDGTRLSIL.

The chain joins TRBV7-8 to TRBJ1-2, with TRBD1 as a possible D gene (6 bases). Germline CDR1 reads SGHVS; CDR2 reads FQNEAQ. This CDR3 has 13 residues. V was pared by 5 bases and J by 2 bases, with 9 bases between. The CDR3, as DNA: TGTGCCAGCAGCACTACAGGGAACTATGGCTACACCTTC. Protein product: CASSTTGNYGYTF.

V and J are TRBV7-6 and TRBJ2-5; TRBD2 agrees at 7 bases. This CDR3 has 16 amino acids. The V gene's germline CDR1 is SGHVS and CDR2 FNYEAQ. The junction had 11 bases not matched to a gene; V was cut back by 1 base and J by 6 bases. In DNA form, the CDR3 reads TGTGCCAGCAGCTTAGTTTTCGAGCGGGGCACGAAGACCCAGTACTTC. Translation: CASSLVFERGTKTQYF.

The chain combines TRBV19 with TRBJ1-5, with D tentatively TRBD1 (6 bases). This CDR3 has 17 amino acids. The germline CDR1 and CDR2 sequences are LNHDA and SQIVND (reference sequence). V shed 1 base and J shed 0 bases, with 13 bases lying between them. The CDR3 nucleotides are TGTGCCAGTAGTATAGTGACAGGCGGTTATAGCAATCAGCCCCAGCATTTT. Protein product: CASSIVTGGYSNQPQHF.

This clone showed up just a few times. The chain is built from TRBV4-3 and TRBJ1-3, with 7 bases that match TRBD1. CDR3 length equals 17 residues. After removal of 1 base from V and 2 bases from J, the junction contained 8 bases not matched to a gene. Germline V gene sequence: CDR1 LGHNA, CDR2 YSLEER. The CDR3 nucleotides read TGCGCCAGCAGCCAAGTCACGACAGGGAGAACTGGAAACACCATATATTTT. Its protein product is CASSQVTTGRTGNTIYF.

This sequence joins TRBV5-1 and TRBJ2-5; 9 nucleotides match TRBD2. This CDR3 has 16 amino acids. Germline CDR1 SGHRS, CDR2 YFSETQ. V dropped 0 bases and J dropped 5; count of bases not matched to a gene: 8. Here the CDR3 reads CASSLGSGGSQETQYF. In DNA, the CDR3 is TGCGCCAGCAGCTTGGGAAGCGGGGGGTCACAGGAGACCCAGTACTTC.

The chain is built from TRBV3-1 (or the pseudogene TRBV3-2) and TRBJ1-2; TRBD1 matches 8 bases. The V gene's germline CDR1 is LGHDT and CDR2 YNNKEL (reference sequence). This CDR3 has 16 residues. Trimming cost V 1 base and J 0 bases; bases outside gene matches: 4. CDR3 sequence reads: CASSQAGTGPNYGYTF. The CDR3 DNA reads TGTGCCAGCAGCCAAGCCGGGACAGGACCTAACTATGGCTACACCTTC.

This chain uses TRBV4-3 with TRBJ2-1, with 10 bases fitting TRBD1. Germline assignment: CDR1 LGHNA and CDR2 YSLEER. V dropped 1 base and J dropped 9; count of bases not matched to a gene: 9. This CDR3 is 16 amino acids long. The CDR3 region has the DNA TGCGCCAGCAGCCAAGCCCGGGACAGGGGTGGAGGTGAGCAGTTCTTC. It codes for CASSQARDRGGGEQFF.

This chain links TRBV14 with TRBJ1-1; D may be TRBD1 (6 bases). Trimming took off 2 bases at V and 3 bases at J, with 16 bases between the two ends. CDR3 size: 16 residues. Germline-derived CDR1 and CDR2 are SGHDN and FVKESK. CDR3 bases: TGTGCCAGCAGCCAATCCGACAGGTTGCGGGACACTGAAGCTTTCTTT. Translation gives CASSQSDRLRDTEAFF.

V usage is TRBV14 and J usage is TRBJ2-3, with 10 nucleotides matching TRBD1. V trimming: 2 bases; J trimming: 8 bases; junction bases outside the gene matches: 7. From germline, CDR1 is SGHDN and CDR2 FVKESK. The CDR3 has 15 amino acids. The CDR3 loop is CASSQWTGGTGTQYF. CDR3 bases: TGTGCCAGCAGCCAATGGACAGGGGGAACGGGTACGCAGTATTTT.

The chain links TRBV5-1 to TRBJ2-3; D may be TRBD2 (5 bases). Germline V CDR1 and CDR2: SGHRS, YFSETQ. V shed 0 bases and J shed 1 base, with 9 bases lying between them. CDR3 length: 15 amino acids. As DNA, the CDR3 is TGCGCCAGCAGCTTGGGTAGCGCCGGCACAGATACGCAGTATTTT. Protein: CASSLGSAGTDTQYF.

The chain links TRBV4-2 to TRBJ2-3; D gene unclear. This CDR3 contains 16 residues. The V gene's germline CDR1 is LGHNA and CDR2 YNFKEQ. V was shortened by 1 base and J by 3 bases, with 14 bases between the two germline ends. The CDR3 bases are TGTGCCAGCAGCCAAGCTAGAAACCTGTTGACAGATACGCAGTATTTT. It is translated as CASSQARNLLTDTQYF.

The chain couples TRBV28 to TRBJ2-5; 9 bases agree with TRBD1. The CDR3 extends over 16 amino acids. Germline CDR1 and CDR2: MDHEN and SYDVKM. Unmatched junction bases numbered 14, after V lost 6 bases and J lost 6 bases. CDR3 DNA sequence: TGTGCCAGCAGCCCGGACAGGGGCCCGATAGCAAAGACCCAGTACTTC. Protein: CASSPDRGPIAKTQYF.

The rearrangement joins TRBV29-1 to TRBJ1-1; weak D call: TRBD1 (5 bases). This CDR3 is built from 15 residues. V lost 3 bases to trimming and J lost 1 base, with 15 bases between them. CDR1 is SQVTM, CDR2 ANQGSEA, per germline. The CDR3 coding sequence is TGCAGCGTTGAGGGGCGGGGGTATGAGAACACTGAAGCTTTCTTT. Translated: CSVEGRGYENTEAFF.

J is TRBJ2-1 and V is TRBV3-1 (or the pseudogene TRBV3-2); 11 nucleotides agree with TRBD2. The trim removed 5 bases at V and 5 bases at J, leaving 11 bases unmatched. The CDR3 contains 17 residues. Looked up from germline, CDR1 is LGHDT and CDR2 is YNNKEL (reference sequence). Written as DNA, the CDR3 is TGTGCCAGCAGCTCAAGGCATAGCGGGGGGGAGAACAATGAGCAGTTCTTC. As protein: CASSSRHSGGENNEQFF.

For the CDR3, the DNA is TGTGCCAGTAGTATGGGGGGACAGCCCTTCAATCAGCCCCAGCATTTT. It yields the protein CASSMGGQPFNQPQHF. The chain joins TRBV19 to TRBJ1-5; TRBD1 aligns across 7 bases. The CDR3 runs 16 residues. V gave up 3 bases and J gave up 3 bases; unmatched junction bases: 8. Germline CDR1 LNHDA, CDR2 SQIVND (reference sequence).

CDR3 protein: CASSLGHPQDTQYF. CDR3 DNA sequence: TGTGCCAGCAGCTTGGGGCACCCTCAGGATACGCAGTATTTT. The chain carries TRBV7-2 and TRBJ2-3; D perhaps matches TRBD1 (5 bases). From germline, CDR1 is SGHTA and CDR2 FQGNSA. Trimming removed 3 bases from V and 6 bases from J, with 13 bases in between. CDR3 length: 14 residues.

This clone was picked up one time. The rearrangement links TRBV6-4 to TRBJ2-1; 7 bases are shared with TRBD2. The length of the CDR3 is 14 residues. From germline, CDR1 is MRHNA and CDR2 SNTAGT. The junction had 3 bases not matched to a gene; V was cut back by 0 bases and J by 7 bases. The CDR3 DNA follows: TGTGCCAGCAGTGACTCGACTAGCTGGAATGAGCAGTTCTTC. This gives the protein CASSDSTSWNEQFF.

The J gene is TRBJ2-7, the V gene TRBV5-5; tentative D call: TRBD1 (5 bases). This CDR3 has 15 residues. Trimming removed 5 bases at V and 3 bases at J, with 18 bases between. Per the germline V gene, CDR1 is SGHKS and CDR2 is YYEKEE (reference sequence). DNA of the CDR3: TGTGCCAGCAGTCCCGCCAGGGCCGTTGTCTACGAGCAGTACTTC. This sequence encodes CASSPARAVVYEQYF. Supplemented by reference TRBV5-5 and TRBJ2-7, the full variable domain reads DAGVTQSPTHLIKTRGQQVTLRCSPISGHKSVSWYQQVLGQGPQFIFQYYEKEERGRGNFPDRFSARQFPNYSSELNVNALLLGDSALYLCASSPARAVVYEQYFGPGTRLTVT.

Concerning this clone itself: Other DNA sequences in this specimen translate into the identical CDR3. The chain is built from TRBV20-1 and TRBJ1-2; D remains unclear. The CDR3 covers 12 residues. The V end was cut by 3 bases, the J end by 3 bases, with 8 bases between. In germline, CDR1 is DFQATT, CDR2 SNEGSKA (reference sequence). CDR3 amino acids: CSASLSDYGYTF. CDR3 in DNA: TGCAGTGCTAGTTTGTCAGACTATGGCTACACCTTC.

The chain employs TRBV4-3 and TRBJ1-1; no definite D call. This CDR3 is 13 amino acids long. Trimming took 0 bases from V and 10 from J, leaving 12 bases between them. Germline CDR1 and CDR2: LGHNA and YSLEER. CDR3 loop: CASSQEARSSAFF. For the CDR3, the DNA is TGCGCCAGCAGCCAAGAGGCGAGGTCTTCAGCTTTCTTT.

The J gene is TRBJ2-6, the V gene TRBV19; 9 positions match TRBD1. This CDR3 has 15 amino acids. Germline-derived CDR1 and CDR2 are LNHDA and SQIVND (reference sequence). V trimming: 7 bases; J trimming: 5 bases; junction bases outside the gene matches: 6. The CDR3 DNA follows: TGTGCCAGTATGGGACAGGGTCGTTGGGCCAACGTCCTGACTTTC. Protein product: CASMGQGRWANVLTF.

V and J are TRBV29-1 and TRBJ1-3; TRBD1 might be the D (6 bases). CDR1 and CDR2 from the germline V gene are SQVTM and ANQGSEA. The CDR3 consists of 13 residues. Trimming removed 4 bases from V and 6 bases from J, with 13 bases in between. CDR3 protein: CSVAVTGLNTIYF. The CDR3, as DNA: TGCAGCGTTGCGGTGACAGGTCTAAACACCATATATTTT.

This clone was detected only once. J is TRBJ2-6 and V is TRBV18; 7 nucleotides agree with TRBD1. Germline CDR1 and CDR2: KGHSH and LQKENI. Trimming removed 5 bases from V and 0 bases from J; junction bases left unmatched: 10. The CDR3 loop spans 18 amino acids. The CDR3 here is CASSSRDSRSSGANVLTF. In DNA, the CDR3 is TGTGCCAGCTCATCAAGGGACAGTCGAAGCTCTGGGGCCAACGTCCTGACTTTC.

The rearrangement links TRBV12-3 or TRBV12-4 to TRBJ1-2, with D possibly being TRBD1 (5 bases). The V end lost 3 bases, the J end lost 6 bases, and 8 bases lay between the germline ends. This CDR3 contains 12 residues. The CDR3 sequence is CASSFIGDGYTF. DNA of the CDR3: TGTGCCAGCAGTTTCATAGGGGATGGCTACACCTTC.